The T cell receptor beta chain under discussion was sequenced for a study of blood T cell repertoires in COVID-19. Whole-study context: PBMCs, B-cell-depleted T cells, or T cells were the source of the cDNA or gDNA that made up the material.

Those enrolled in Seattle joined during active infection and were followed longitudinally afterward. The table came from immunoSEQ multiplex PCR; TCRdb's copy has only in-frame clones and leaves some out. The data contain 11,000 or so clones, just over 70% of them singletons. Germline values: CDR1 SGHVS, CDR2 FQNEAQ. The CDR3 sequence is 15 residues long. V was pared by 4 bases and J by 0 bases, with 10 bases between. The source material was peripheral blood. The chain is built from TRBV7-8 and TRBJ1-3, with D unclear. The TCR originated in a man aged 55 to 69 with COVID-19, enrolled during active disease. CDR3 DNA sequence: TGTGCCAGCAGCTCTAGCGGAAGCTCTGGAAACACCATATATTTT. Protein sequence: CASSSSGSSGNTIYF.